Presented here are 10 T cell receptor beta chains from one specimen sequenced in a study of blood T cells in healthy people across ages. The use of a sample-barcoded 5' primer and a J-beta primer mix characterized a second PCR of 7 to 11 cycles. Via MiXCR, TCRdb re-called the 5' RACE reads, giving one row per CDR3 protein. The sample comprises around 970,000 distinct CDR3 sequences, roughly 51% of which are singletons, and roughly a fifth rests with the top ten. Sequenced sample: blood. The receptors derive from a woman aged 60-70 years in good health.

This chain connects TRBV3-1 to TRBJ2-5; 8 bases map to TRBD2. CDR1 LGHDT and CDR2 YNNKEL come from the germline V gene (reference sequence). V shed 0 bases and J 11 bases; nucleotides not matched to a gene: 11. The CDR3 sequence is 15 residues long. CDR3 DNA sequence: TGTGCCAGCAGCCAAGATGAAGCGGGAGCTTGGGAGCAGTACTTC. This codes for CASSQDEAGAWEQYF.

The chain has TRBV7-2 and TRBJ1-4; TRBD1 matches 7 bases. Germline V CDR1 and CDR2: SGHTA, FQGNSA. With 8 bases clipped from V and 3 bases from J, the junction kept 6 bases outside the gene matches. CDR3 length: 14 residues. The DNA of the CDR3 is TGTGCCAGCGGTATACAGGGGTCTAATGAAAAACTGTTTTTT. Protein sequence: CASGIQGSNEKLFF. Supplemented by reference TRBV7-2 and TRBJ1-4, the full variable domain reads GAGVSQSPSNKVTEKGKDVELRCDPISGHTALYWYRQSLGQGLEFLIYFQGNSAPDKSGLPSDRFSAERTGGSVSTLTIQRTQQEDSAVYLCASGIQGSNEKLFFGSGTQLSVL.

This chain's CDR3 is CASSYGQGGFNEQFF. As DNA, the CDR3 is TGTGCCAGCAGCTACGGACAGGGGGGGTTCAATGAGCAGTTCTTC. This chain connects TRBV7-9 to TRBJ2-1; 10 nucleotides match TRBD1. The CDR3 has 15 amino acids. Per germline, CDR1 SEHNR and CDR2 FQNEAQ (reference sequence). J was trimmed by 6 bases and V by 4 bases; bases with no gene match: 6.

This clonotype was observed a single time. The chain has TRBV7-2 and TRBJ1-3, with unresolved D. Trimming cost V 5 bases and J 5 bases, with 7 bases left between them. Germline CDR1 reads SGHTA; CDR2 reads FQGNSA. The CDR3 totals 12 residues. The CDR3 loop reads CASSLARNTIYF. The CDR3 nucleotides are TGTGCCAGCAGCCTCGCCCGAAACACCATATATTTT.

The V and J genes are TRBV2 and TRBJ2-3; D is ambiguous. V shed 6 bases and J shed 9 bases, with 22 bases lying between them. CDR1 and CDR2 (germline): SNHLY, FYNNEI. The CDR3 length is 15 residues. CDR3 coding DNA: TGTGCCAGCAGGGGAATCGGGTCCCCCATCAGCACGCAGTATTTT. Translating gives CASRGIGSPISTQYF.

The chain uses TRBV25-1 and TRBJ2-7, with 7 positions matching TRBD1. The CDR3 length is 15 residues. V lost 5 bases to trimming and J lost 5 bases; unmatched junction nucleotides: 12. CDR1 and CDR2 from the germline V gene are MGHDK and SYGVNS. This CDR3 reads CASSSDRVIGNEQYF. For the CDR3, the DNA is TGTGCCAGCAGTTCCGACAGGGTAATTGGAAACGAGCAGTACTTC.

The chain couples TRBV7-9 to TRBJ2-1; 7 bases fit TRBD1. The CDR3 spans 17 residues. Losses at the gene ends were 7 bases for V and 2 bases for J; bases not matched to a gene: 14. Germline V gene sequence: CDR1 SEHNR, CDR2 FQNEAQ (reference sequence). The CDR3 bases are TGTGCCAGCAACCAGGTGTTTGACAGGGTCACCTACAATGAGCAGTTCTTC. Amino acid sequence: CASNQVFDRVTYNEQFF.

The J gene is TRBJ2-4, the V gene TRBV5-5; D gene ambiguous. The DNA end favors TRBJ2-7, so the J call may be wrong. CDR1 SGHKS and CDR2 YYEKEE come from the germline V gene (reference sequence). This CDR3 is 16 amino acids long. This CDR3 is CASSFGLDPVTYEQYF. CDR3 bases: TGTGCCAGCAGCTTTGGCCTTGACCCGGTAACGTACGAGCAGTACTTC.

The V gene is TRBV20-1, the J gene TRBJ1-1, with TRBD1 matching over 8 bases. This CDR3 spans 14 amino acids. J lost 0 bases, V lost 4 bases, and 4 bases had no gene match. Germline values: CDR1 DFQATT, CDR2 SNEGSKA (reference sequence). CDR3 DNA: TGCAGTGCTACACAGGGGGGAATGAACACTGAAGCTTTCTTT. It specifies CSATQGGMNTEAFF.

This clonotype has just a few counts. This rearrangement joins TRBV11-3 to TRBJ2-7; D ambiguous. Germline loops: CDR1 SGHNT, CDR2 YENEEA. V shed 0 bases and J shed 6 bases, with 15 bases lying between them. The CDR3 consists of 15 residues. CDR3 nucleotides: TGTGCCAGCAGCTTAGATCCAGTGGCCTTGATCGAGCAGTACTTC. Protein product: CASSLDPVALIEQYF.